Shown below are 5 T cell receptor beta chains from a single sample sequenced in a study of identical twins. TCRdb recomputed calls from the 5' RACE reads with MiXCR, one row per CDR3 protein. The sample holds roughly 240,000 distinct CDR3 sequences, 7.5% seen once. These data were also filed under a second study, of yellow fever vaccine responses in identical twins.

Sequenced input: CD8+ T cells sorted from blood. The source is a woman aged 18-29 years in good health.

The chain links TRBV6-1 to TRBJ2-3, with D hard to call. This CDR3 has 14 residues. Germline CDR1 MNHNS, CDR2 SASEGT. Trimming removed 6 bases from V and 3 bases from J, with 13 bases in between. Written as DNA, the CDR3 is TGTGCCAGCAGCGGCCCCTATGAAACAGATACGCAGTATTTT. It codes for CASSGPYETDTQYF.

This clonotype was recorded at least ten times. V gene TRBV2 combines with J gene TRBJ2-7; 7 bases agree with TRBD2. The junction had 8 bases not matched to a gene; V was cut back by 1 base and J by 2 bases. Germline V lookup: CDR1 SNHLY, CDR2 FYNNEI. The CDR3 extends over 16 amino acids. The CDR3 DNA reads TGTGCCAGCAGTGAAGTAGGGCTAGCGGAAACCTACGAGCAGTACTTC. Translated: CASSEVGLAETYEQYF.

At least ten counts were recorded for this clonotype. The chain couples TRBV7-8 to TRBJ2-1; TRBD2 is a possible D gene (6 bases). The V gene lost 1 base and the J gene lost 9 bases, with 22 bases spanning the gap. The length of the CDR3 is 17 residues. Germline V gene lookup returns CDR1 SGHVS and CDR2 FQNEAQ. CDR3 protein: CASSLGGVRGYQSEQFF. The CDR3 DNA sequence: TGTGCCAGCAGCTTAGGGGGGGTAAGAGGATACCAGAGTGAGCAGTTCTTC.

This clonotype was detected a few times. The chain carries TRBV7-8 and TRBJ2-7; D is tentatively TRBD1 or TRBD2 (6 bases each). CDR3 length equals 14 residues. Trimming took 3 bases from V and 3 from J, leaving 12 bases between them. Looked up from germline, CDR1 is SGHVS and CDR2 is FQNEAQ. The CDR3 DNA reads as TGTGCCAGCAGCTTTGTAGGGGGAGGCTACGAGCAGTACTTC. Translated, it gives CASSFVGGGYEQYF.

This clonotype was counted ten times or more. V is TRBV29-1 and J is TRBJ2-7; a possible D gene is TRBD1 (6 bases). This CDR3 is built from 12 residues. V was cut by 4 bases and J by 3 bases, with 10 bases left in between. Looked up from germline, CDR1 is SQVTM and CDR2 is ANQGSEA. The chain's CDR3 is CSVGWTVYEQYV. The CDR3 DNA reads as TGCAGCGTTGGGTGGACAGTCTACGAGCAGTACGTC.